One TCR beta chain is described in this entry. Its antigen remains unknown. These data are taken from a study of shared clonotypes between healthy human individuals. Authors' data handling: With immunoSEQ giving junction-only sequences and no quality scores, filtering differed. Clones were sequenced by immunoSEQ multiplex PCR, and TCRdb holds only the in-frame ones, with some missing. V and J calls and clone size are those listed in that table; D and trimming were worked out from the DNA. The sample lists 2.5 million or so clones, 90% to 95% seen once, with 0.13% to 0.15% in the top ten. Regarding the study as a whole: Shared clonotypes: about 5% naive CD4, around 3.5% naive CD8, about 2.5% memory CD4, 0.35% to 0.5% memory CD8. Large sequencing depth failed to make sorted-subset sequencing complete, rarefaction showed. Relative to clonotypes present in all four donors, those not shared had lower generation probabilities.

Germline V lookup: CDR1 MGHRA, CDR2 YSYEKL. There are 13 residues in the CDR3. Trimming removed 0 bases from V and 5 bases from J, with 7 bases in between. The chain recombines TRBV4-1 with TRBJ2-5; D is perhaps TRBD2 (6 bases). The receptor was derived from a man aged 18 to 29 in good health. Sequenced material: naive CD4+ T cells sorted from blood. Subset: CD45RA+ positively selected. CDR3 in amino acids: CASSQDGGETQYF. The CDR3 region has the DNA TGCGCCAGCAGCCAAGATGGAGGGGAGACCCAGTACTTC.